This entry describes one TCR beta chain. The antigen it recognizes is unknown. No much larger clone is present one base from it, and per-base qualities are unavailable. These data come from a study of CD8+ T cells in alopecia areata (dated by TCRdb to 2017 to 2018). At the level of the whole study: Treated patients were enrolled in an open-label pilot trial of oral tofacitinib, 5 to 10 mg twice daily, for moderate-to-severe alopecia areata. RNA was extracted with the PAXgene miRNA kit for fixed scalp, the miRNeasy kit for PBMCs, and the RNeasy kit for mouse skin. Tofacitinib was given for 6 to 18 months, followed by 6 months of follow-up off drug to assess delayed response and recurrence. Scalp clonality was compared among normal scalp (n=4), patchy alopecia areata scalp (n=8), and alopecia totalis/universalis scalp (n=8). On the human side, TCRbeta sequencing was run on scalp tissue and on sorted CD4+ and CD8+ peripheral blood T cells from healthy controls and from alopecia areata patients with either patchy or totalis/universalis disease. Disease severity in treated patients was measured with the SALT score, which quantifies the percentage of affected scalp surface area. Tofacitinib-treated patients had biopsies at baseline and at 4 and 24 weeks of treatment, with a later scalp biopsy in several patients. Amplification of TCRbeta CDR3 regions was done by immunoSEQ multiplex PCR using 35 Vbeta forward primers and 13 Jbeta reverse primers. The study used high-throughput TCRbeta sequencing to examine T cell clonal expansion in alopecia areata, in both the C3H/HeJ mouse model and human patients. General study outcomes and caveats: Shared TCR sequences between patients were less evident than in mice, which may be partly attributable to HLA diversity in the patient population. Unlike mouse skin, where gammadelta T cells dominate, normal human skin contains resident alphabeta T cells that get sequenced too, which complicates analysis of the scalp TCR repertoire. Tofacitinib significantly lowered scalp clonality and the number of expanded CD8+ clones among the top 100 scalp clones. Many expanded lesional clones were found to persist in scalp and blood during tofacitinib treatment, and relapse after treatment cessation may be partly explained by this persistence. Because the treated cohort was small and included a single nonresponder, larger studies are needed to assess links between baseline CD8+ expansion and response. Compared with normal scalp, lesional scalp, particularly in alopecia totalis/universalis, had higher clonality and more expanded CD8+ clones, which suggests antigenic drive.

The receptor library was made with the immunoSEQ multiplex PCR assay. RNA was extracted from all samples and reverse transcribed into cDNA as template for TCR sequencing. SuperScript III was used for first-strand cDNA synthesis, primed with a 2:1 mix of oligo-dT and random hexamers. A synthetic immune receptor repertoire was used to measure amplification bias, and any remaining bias was corrected computationally. The original pipeline was this. Raw reads were preprocessed for error removal, and CDR3 was defined according to IMGT conventions as running from the conserved cysteine to phenylalanine. Clonality was computed as 1 minus the Shannon entropy, with the entropy normalized by log2 of the number of productive unique TCRs. Whether scalp clones were CD4 or CD8 was inferred by matching scalp TCRbeta sequences against CD4 and CD8 repertoires sorted from blood. Here the immuneACCESS table is served through TCRdb, limited to in-frame sequences with V and J called. Missing clones are a known gap in these copies; in checked studies unresolved V genes cover under half, and the rest lacks a known reason. The V and J calls and clone size were taken over from that table, and D and trimming were inferred from the DNA. The sample profile shows about 210,000 clones; about 57% of them were found once. Of the sample, 1.5% to 2% is held by the ten largest clones.

The sample's time point label, decoded: 4 weeks on oral tofacitinib. The treatment or condition label on this specimen signifies: oral pan-JAK inhibitor, 5-10 mg twice daily. From alopecia areata patients, peripheral blood was collected along with lesional scalp punch biopsies. PBMCs were isolated by density centrifugation and stained for CD3, CD4 and CD8, and CD4+ and CD8+ T cells were sorted on a FACSAria. The specimen comprised CD4+ T cells sorted from blood, sampled at week 4, from a patient treated with tofacitinib. The clonotype was recovered from a human donor with alopecia areata.

The CDR3: CASSQSDRVYGYTF. DNA sequence: TGCGCCAGCAGCCAATCCGACAGGGTCTATGGCTACACCTTC. Recombination linked TRBV4-1 to TRBJ1-2; 7 bases in between match TRBD1. Trimming accounts for 2 bases at V and 4 bases at J, while the number of junction bases matched to no gene is 4. Based on the germline V gene, the CDR1 and CDR2 sequences are MGHRA and YSYEKL. From its cysteine to its phenylalanine, the CDR3 spans 14 amino acids. CDR3 DNA only is kept here, 42 bases in frame from base 1.